This TCR beta chain was captured in a study of blood T cell repertoires in COVID-19. Study summary: Researchers got acute and convalescent COVID-19 samples from the United States, Italy and Spain. T cells, B-cell-depleted T cells, or PBMCs provided the cDNA or gDNA that served as material.

Comment on this clone: Distinct nucleotide sequences in the sample also encode this CDR3.

V shed 3 bases and J shed 1 base, with 6 bases lying between them. Germline CDR1 reads ENHRY; CDR2 reads SYGVKD. This CDR3 has 13 amino acids. Authors' data handling: The assay estimated nucleated cells by amplifying reference gene primers. TCRdb's table, derived via immunoSEQ multiplex PCR, lists solely in-frame clones and lacks some. V, J and clone size are taken as reported in that table, and D and trimming were inferred from the DNA itself. The sample includes about 220,000 clones, 84% of them seen just once. The V and J genes are TRBV10-3 and TRBJ1-2; D might be TRBD1 (6 bases). The clonotype originates from a man between 50 and 59 years old with active or convalescent COVID-19. Source material: peripheral blood. The CDR3 spells CAISDRGNYGYTF. The CDR3 coding sequence is TGTGCCATCAGTGACAGGGGTAACTATGGCTACACCTTC.